This T cell receptor (beta chain) was identified during a study of T cell repertoires in ileal Crohn's disease. Background on the study: Postoperative therapy was given to about half: about ten thiopurines, about 19 anti-TNF agents.

CDR3 length: 17 residues. Germline V gene data show CDR1 as SGHDT and CDR2 as YYEEEE. With 1 base removed from V and 4 bases from J, the gap between germline ends came to 17 bases. Only in-frame clones appear in the TCRdb table, and some are missing; sequencing was by immunoSEQ multiplex PCR. The sample includes 13,000 to 15,000 clones, around four fifths seen only once; the top ten take 6.5%. Sequences were obtained from ileal tissue. This receptor was identified in an adult with Crohn's disease. The chain combines TRBV5-6 with TRBJ2-2, with a tentative D call TRBD2 (6 bases). In nucleotides, the CDR3 is TGTGCCAGCAGCTTGCCCTCCCCGACTAGTCGCACCGGGGAGCTGTTTTTT. It yields the protein CASSLPSPTSRTGELFF. The whole variable domain, remainder taken from reference TRBV5-6 and TRBJ2-2, is DAGVTQSPTHLIKTRGQQVTLRCSPKSGHDTVSWYQQALGQGPQFIFQYYEEEERQRGNFPDRFSGHQFPNYSSELNVNALLLGDSALYLCASSLPSPTSRTGELFFGEGSRLTVL.